A selection of T cell receptor beta chains follows, all from one sample in a study of T cells of healthy individuals. Each CDR3 protein is one row after TCRdb ran MiXCR on the 5' RACE reads. The sample includes about 82,000 distinct CDR3 sequences, approximately 4.7% of them seen just once. Receptor source: a female donor in good health. Each CDR3 is given with its conserved first and last residue. The D gene is left open where the match is weak. Size values are once, few and many counts, or a class for expanded clones, and some rows have none.

d_call j_call clone_size v_call cdr3_nt cdr3_aa
. TRBJ1-4 many TRBV20-1 TGCAGTGCCCCAAAGGGGGGCTCCAATGAAAAACTGTTTTTT CSAPKGGSNEKLFF
. TRBJ1-1 few TRBV30 TGTGCCTGGAGTGGACAAGGGATAGCTTTCTTT CAWSGQGIAFF
. TRBJ1-3 many TRBV12-3/TRBV12-4 TGTGCCAGCAGTTTGGCCGCGGACAGCTCTGGAAACACCATATATTTT CASSLAADSSGNTIYF
TRBD2 TRBJ2-3 many TRBV7-9 TGTGCCAGCCGATCGGGGGGAGCAGATACGCAGTATTTT CASRSGGADTQYF
. TRBJ1-5 many TRBV12-3/TRBV12-4 TGTGCCAGCAACGGGGCAGGAAATAATCAGCCCCAGCATTTT CASNGAGNNQPQHF
. TRBJ2-7 many TRBV27 TGTGCCAGCAGTCTCATACCTCCGGGGTACGAGCAGTACTTC CASSLIPPGYEQYF
TRBD2 TRBJ2-3 many TRBV27 TGTGCCAGCAGTTCTAGCGGGAGGGCCGGCACAGATACGCAGTATTTT CASSSSGRAGTDTQYF
. TRBJ1-1 many TRBV10-3 TGTGCCATCAGTTCAATCCAGGGGATTCTGGGGAACACTGAAGCTTTCTTT CAISSIQGILGNTEAFF
. TRBJ1-1 . TRBV4-1 TGCGCCAGCAGCCAGCCAGCGAGGGGGATCAATGAAGCTTTCTTT CASSQPARGINEAFF
. TRBJ2-2 many TRBV29-1 TGCAGCGTTACTAGGGACCGAAACACCGGGGAGCTGTTTTTT CSVTRDRNTGELFF
TRBD1 TRBJ2-2 many TRBV4-1 TGCGCCAGCAGCCAAGCTGACAGGGGAGTAACCGGGGAGCTGTTTTTT CASSQADRGVTGELFF
. TRBJ2-1 few TRBV28 TGTGCCAGCAGTTTAGCTCGGAAAAATGAGCAGTTCTTC CASSLARKNEQFF
. TRBJ1-2 . TRBV6-5 TGTGCCAGCAATCCAGTGAGCAGGGTAGTGGACTATGGCTACACCTTC CASNPVSRVVDYGYTF
. TRBJ2-3 few TRBV7-2 TGTGCCAGCGCAAAGATGCCAAGCACAGATACGCAGTATTTT CASAKMPSTDTQYF
TRBD2 TRBJ2-2 many TRBV6-5 TGTGCCAGCAGATTAAGCGGGAGAGTCACCGGGGAGCTGTTTTTT CASRLSGRVTGELFF
TRBD2 TRBJ2-3 . TRBV11-1 TGTGCCAGCAGCCTTTGGGGACTAGCGGGAGGAAATACGCAGTATTTT CASSLWGLAGGNTQYF
TRBD1 TRBJ2-7 . TRBV28 TGTGCCAGTAACCTCGGGGGACAGGGGTCATACGAGCAGTACTTC CASNLGGQGSYEQYF
. TRBJ2-3 many TRBV24-1 TGTGCCACCGAGGGCCTAAGGGATACGCAGTATTTT CATEGLRDTQYF
TRBD2 TRBJ2-1 many TRBV7-2 TGTGCCAGCAGCTTTAGGCTAGCGGGAGGGCTAACCTACAATGAGCAGTTCTTC CASSFRLAGGLTYNEQFF
TRBD2 TRBJ2-3 . TRBV7-2 TGTGCCAGCACCCTCTCCCGGGGGGGGACAGATACGCAGTATTTT CASTLSRGGTDTQYF
TRBD2 TRBJ2-1 many TRBV20-1 TGCAGTGCTAGAGGGGCAGGGCTAGCGGGATTGGGTGAGCAGTTCTTC CSARGAGLAGLGEQFF
TRBD1 TRBJ2-7 few TRBV5-8 TGTGCCAGCAGCGGCGACAGGGGTGTCTACGAGCAGTACTTC CASSGDRGVYEQYF
TRBD2 TRBJ2-7 few TRBV7-9 TGTGCCAGCAGCTTCTATAGCGGGAGGAGGGACGAGCAGTACTTC CASSFYSGRRDEQYF
. TRBJ1-1 . TRBV6-5 TGTGCCAGCAGTTACTCATACGGTACTGAAGCTTTCTTT CASSYSYGTEAFF
TRBD2 TRBJ2-7 many TRBV7-9 TGTGCCAGCAGCTCGACTAGCGGGAGTCCAAGGTACTTC CASSSTSGSPRYF
. TRBJ2-2 many TRBV29-1 TGCAGCGTTGAAGGGGCCAGGGCAACCGGGGAGCTGTTTTTT CSVEGARATGELFF
. TRBJ2-1 . TRBV28 TGTGCCAGCAGTTGGCATCCTAATGAGCAGTTCTTC CASSWHPNEQFF
TRBD1 TRBJ2-6 many TRBV7-9 TGTGCCAGCAGCTTCAGGGGGCCCACCGGGGCCAACGTCCTGACTTTC CASSFRGPTGANVLTF
. TRBJ2-7 many TRBV12-3/TRBV12-4 TGTGCCAGCAGTTTCCCCGGGGCTAGCGTCTCCTACGAGCAGTACTTC CASSFPGASVSYEQYF